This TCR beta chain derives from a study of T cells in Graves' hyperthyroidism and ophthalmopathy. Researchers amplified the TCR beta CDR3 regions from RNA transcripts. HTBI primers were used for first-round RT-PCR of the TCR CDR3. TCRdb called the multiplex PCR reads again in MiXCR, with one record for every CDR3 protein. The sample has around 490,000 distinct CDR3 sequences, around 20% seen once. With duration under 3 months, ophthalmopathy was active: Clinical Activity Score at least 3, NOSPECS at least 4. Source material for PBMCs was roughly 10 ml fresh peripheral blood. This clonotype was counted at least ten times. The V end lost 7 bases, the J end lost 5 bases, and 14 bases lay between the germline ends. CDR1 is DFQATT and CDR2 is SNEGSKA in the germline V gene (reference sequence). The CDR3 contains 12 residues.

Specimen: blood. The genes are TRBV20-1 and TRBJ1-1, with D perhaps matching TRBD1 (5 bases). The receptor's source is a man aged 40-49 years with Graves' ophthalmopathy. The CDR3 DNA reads TGCAGTGGATACGGGGGGAAGACTGAAGCTTTCTTT. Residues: CSGYGGKTEAFF.